The entry below describes one T cell receptor (beta chain). What it binds is not known. The data belong to a study of early T cells in non-severe SARS-CoV-2 infection. Across the study: The authors sequenced bulk RNA from unsorted whole blood, leaving chains unpaired. Study-wide results and limits: In VDJdb matching, anti-spike CD8 responses were favored while private and CD4 specificities went missing.

The CDR3 has 14 residues. From germline, CDR1 is SGDLS and CDR2 YYNGEE. V lost 1 base and J lost 8, with 15 bases in between. Each single cDNA molecule received a unique molecular identifier. TCRdb called the 5' RACE reads again in MiXCR, with one record for every CDR3 protein. Altogether tens of thousands of distinct CDR3 sequences are present, about 10% being singletons, with the ten largest covering about 2.8%. This clonotype originated in an adult who was a healthcare worker with PCR-confirmed SARS-CoV-2 infection or an uninfected control (not recorded which). Sequencing used whole blood, obtained at baseline. This chain links TRBV9 with TRBJ1-2; D is unclear. The CDR3: CASSVYGGPSGYTF. In DNA, the CDR3 is TGTGCCAGCAGCGTATATGGCGGTCCGAGCGGCTACACCTTC. Looking up the rest from reference TRBV9 and TRBJ1-2 gives the full variable domain: DSGVTQTPKHLITATGQRVTLRCSPRSGDLSVYWYQQSLDQGLQFLIQYYNGEERAKGNILERFSAQQFPDLHSELNLSSLELGDSALYFCASSVYGGPSGYTFGSGTRLTVV.